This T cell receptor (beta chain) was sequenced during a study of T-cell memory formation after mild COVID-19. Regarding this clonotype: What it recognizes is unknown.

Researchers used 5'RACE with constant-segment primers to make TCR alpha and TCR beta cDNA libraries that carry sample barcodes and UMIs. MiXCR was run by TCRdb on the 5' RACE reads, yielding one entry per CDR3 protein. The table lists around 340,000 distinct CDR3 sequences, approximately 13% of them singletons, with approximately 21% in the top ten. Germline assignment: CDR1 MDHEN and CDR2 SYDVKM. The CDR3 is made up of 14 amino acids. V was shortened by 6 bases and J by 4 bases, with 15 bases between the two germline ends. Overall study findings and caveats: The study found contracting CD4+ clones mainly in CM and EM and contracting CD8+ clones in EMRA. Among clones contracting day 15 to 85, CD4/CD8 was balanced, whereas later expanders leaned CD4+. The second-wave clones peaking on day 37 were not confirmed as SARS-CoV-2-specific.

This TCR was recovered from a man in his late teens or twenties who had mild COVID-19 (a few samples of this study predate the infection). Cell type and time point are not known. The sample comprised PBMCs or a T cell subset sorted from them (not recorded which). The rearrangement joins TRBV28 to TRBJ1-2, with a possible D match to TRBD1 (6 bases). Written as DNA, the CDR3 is TGTGCCAGCAGCCAGGCGGGGGGCCGCTATGGCTACACCTTC. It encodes CASSQAGGRYGYTF.